This entry describes one T cell receptor beta chain. The CDR3 contains 15 residues. Trimming took 5 bases from V and 2 from J; bases not matched to a gene: 6. Per the germline V gene, CDR1 is MDHEN and CDR2 is SYDVKM. Data came from immunoSEQ multiplex PCR; TCRdb stores just in-frame clones and leaves some out. The sample carries about 430,000 clones, roughly 88% recorded once. The data were obtained in a study of blood T cell repertoires in COVID-19. Study-wide background: Sites in the United States, Italy and Spain provided acute and convalescent COVID-19 samples. From T cells, B-cell-depleted T cells, or PBMCs came the material, which was cDNA or gDNA.

The source material was PBMCs or T cells enriched from blood (not recorded which). The rearrangement uses TRBV28 and TRBJ2-1, with TRBD1 identical over 7 bases. This sequence originates from a woman aged 18-30 years who had been exposed to COVID-19. The CDR3 here is CASSPGQVTYNEQFF. The DNA of the CDR3 is TGTGCCAGCAGTCCAGGACAGGTAACCTACAATGAGCAGTTCTTC. Together with reference TRBV28 and TRBJ2-1, the CDR3 gives the full variable domain: DVKVTQSSRYLVKRTGEKVFLECVQDMDHENMFWYRQDPGLGLRLIYFSYDVKMKEKGDIPEGYSVSREKKERFSLILESASTNQTSMYLCASSPGQVTYNEQFFGPGTRLTVL.